This T cell receptor beta chain is from a study of beta chain features in type 1 diabetes. Regarding the study as a whole: Sequencing from cDNA could over-represent high-TCR-expressing cells.

Every donor had blood drawn once into heparin, around 120 mL on average. The isolated RNA, all of it, was reverse transcribed, so expressed TCRB transcripts were what got sequenced. Generated by immunoSEQ multiplex PCR, the TCRdb table keeps only in-frame clones and is missing some. The sample yields around 400,000 clones, over 13% seen once. Details on this clone: Its antigen is not identified.

V was pared by 3 bases and J by 5 bases, with 7 bases of the junction left unmatched. The germline V gene has CDR1 GTSNPN and CDR2 SVGIG (reference sequence). The CDR3 has 15 residues. The chain carries TRBV30 and TRBJ2-1; 10 nucleotides line up with TRBD2. Sequencing input: naive CD4+ T cells from blood. This TCR derives from a woman under 30 in good health. The CDR3 bases are TGTGCCTGGAGGCTGAGCGGGAGGGCAAACAATGAGCAGTTCTTC. Translated: CAWRLSGRANNEQFF.